This TCR beta chain emerged from a study of tissue T cells after allogeneic stem cell transplantation. General study results and limits: Motif-based clustering found tissue-specific repertoire signatures shared across patients, though few clones were shared.

Of note for this clone: The antigen is not known. The germline and genes are mouse ones. The read ends 1 residue before the CDR3 terminus; that terminus is restored from the germline J gene.

The CDR3 spans 13 residues. Germline CDR1 KGHPV, CDR2 FQNQEV (reference sequence). V lost 3 bases and J 0 bases, leaving 4 bases between the germline ends. Time point given: mouse harvest day 7 after allogeneic transplant. Tail vein injection delivered 10^7 T-cell-depleted bone marrow cells and 10^6 splenic CD5+ T cells. The data were produced by immunoSEQ multiplex PCR, yet TCRdb's version contains in-frame clones alone and is incomplete. The sample has around 1,100 clones; about three fifths are singletons. The chain carries TRBV26 and TRBJ2-3; D gene ambiguous. Material: liver tissue. This TCR was sampled from a female BALB/c mouse given C57BL/6 T cells with graft-versus-host disease after an allogeneic hematopoietic cell transplant. The sequenced CDR3 bases are TGTGCCAGCAGTCTCCACAGTGCAGAAACGCTGTAT. Encoded protein: CASSLHSAETLY. The whole CDR3 sequence reads CASSLHSAETLYF.